This record concerns one TCR beta chain sequence. The table came from immunoSEQ multiplex PCR; TCRdb's copy has only in-frame clones and leaves some out. The table has around 60,000 clones, approximately 80% seen once; the top ten hold approximately 21%. One Seattle source followed patients from active infection through their disease course. Germline V CDR1 and CDR2: KGHDR, SFDVKD. This CDR3 has 14 residues. Trimming removed 5 bases at V and 2 bases at J, with 11 bases between. The data were taken from a study of blood T cell repertoires in COVID-19. This chain links TRBV24-1 with TRBJ2-5; D possibly corresponds to TRBD1 (6 bases). The sequence came from a man aged 25 to 40 with COVID-19, enrolled during active disease. The sequencing sample was made of peripheral blood. The CDR3 here is CATSAGTGQETQYF. The CDR3 DNA is TGTGCCACCAGTGCTGGAACAGGGCAAGAGACCCAGTACTTC.